A selection of T cell receptor beta chains follows, all from one sample in a study of T-cell reconstitution after alpha-beta-depleted transplantation in children. Each CDR3 protein gets one entry after TCRdb re-called the PCR reads with MiXCR. The sample shows about 1,000,000 distinct CDR3 sequences, about 26% of them seen only once. The material sequenced was PBMCs, mostly from graft donor cells, taken 360 days after TCRalphabeta/CD19-depleted stem cell transplant. These TCRs come from a boy in the first two years of life who had a stem cell transplant for SCID, so the T cells may come from the graft donor. The CDR3 runs from the conserved cysteine through the conserved F or W. D genes are given only for firm matches. The size field is filled for only some rows; it gives once, few, many or a size class.

CDR3 DNA	CDR3 protein	D gene	J gene	clone size	V gene
TGTGCCAGCAGCCAATACCAGGGTTACACCGGGGAGCTGTTTTTT	CASSQYQGYTGELFF	NA	TRBJ2-2	many	TRBV7-3
TGTGCCAGCAGTTTTGGGACGTCAGGGGTTGGGGCCTACAATGAGCAGTTCTTC	CASSFGTSGVGAYNEQFF	NA	TRBJ2-1	many	TRBV12-3/TRBV12-4
TGTGCCAGCAGCACCTCCGGAACCAATCAGCCCCAGCATTTT	CASSTSGTNQPQHF	NA	TRBJ1-5	few	TRBV3-1
TGTGCCAGCAGTTTTGGGGGACTAGCGGAAGATACGCAGTATTTT	CASSFGGLAEDTQYF	TRBD2	TRBJ2-3	NA	TRBV12-3/TRBV12-4
TGCGCCAGCAGCTTGGGGGGGCCGGGCACTGAAGCTTTCTTT	CASSLGGPGTEAFF	NA	TRBJ1-1	NA	TRBV5-1
TGTGCCATCAGTGGCACGACTAGCGGGGGCCCCCAAGAGACCCAGTACTTC	CAISGTTSGGPQETQYF	TRBD2	TRBJ2-5	NA	TRBV10-3
TGTGCCAGCAGCCGCACGGGCAGAGTTGAAAAACTGTTTTTT	CASSRTGRVEKLFF	NA	TRBJ1-4	NA	TRBV7-9
TGTGCCAGCAGTGTCCCGGATGTTCGGACCGGGGAGCTGTTTTTT	CASSVPDVRTGELFF	NA	TRBJ2-2	NA	TRBV12-3/TRBV12-4
TGTGCCAGCAGTTTAGGAGGGACTCATCAGCCCCAGCATTTT	CASSLGGTHQPQHF	NA	TRBJ1-5	NA	TRBV12-3/TRBV12-4
TGTGCCAGCAGTCCGCTAGCGGGAGCGGTATCCGGGGAGCTGTTTTTT	CASSPLAGAVSGELFF	TRBD2	TRBJ2-2	NA	TRBV6-1
TGTGCCAGCAGTTCAATCCCACAAAATAGCAATCAGCCCCAGCATTTT	CASSSIPQNSNQPQHF	NA	TRBJ1-5	few	TRBV27
TGTGCCAGCAGCTTACCCCGCGACGGTTCTCTGCTCAATGAGCAGTTCTTC	CASSLPRDGSLLNEQFF	NA	TRBJ2-1	NA	TRBV7-9
TGTGCCAGCTGCGCTGGGGGTAACTCTGGAAACACCATATATTTT	CASCAGGNSGNTIYF	NA	TRBJ1-3	few	TRBV25-1
TGTGCCAGCTCACCATCGGGCCAAGGGGGGAGTTCACCCCTCCACTTT	CASSPSGQGGSSPLHF	NA	TRBJ1-6	NA	TRBV18
TGTGCCAGCACCCGAACAGGGGGCGACTATGGCTACACCTTC	CASTRTGGDYGYTF	TRBD1	TRBJ1-2	NA	TRBV6-1
TGTGCCATCAGTGAATGGGGCAGCCCATCACCCCTCCACTTT	CAISEWGSPSPLHF	NA	TRBJ1-6	few	TRBV10-3
TGTGCCACCAGGAGACAGGCAAACACTGAAGCTTTCTTT	CATRRQANTEAFF	NA	TRBJ1-1	NA	TRBV24-1
TGTGCCAGCACCCCCGGGACAGGGGTGCCCTATGGCTACACCTTC	CASTPGTGVPYGYTF	TRBD1	TRBJ1-2	NA	TRBV12-3/TRBV12-4
TGCAGCGTTGAAGAGATGGGACAACTCTACAATGAGCAGTTCTTC	CSVEEMGQLYNEQFF	NA	TRBJ2-1	few	TRBV29-1
TGTGCCAGCAGCCCCCAACAGGGACTCGAGCAGTACTTC	CASSPQQGLEQYF	NA	TRBJ2-7	many	TRBV7-8
TGTGCCAGCAGCTCCACCCCGAAGAACACCGGGGAGCTGTTTTTT	CASSSTPKNTGELFF	NA	TRBJ2-2	NA	TRBV7-2
TGCAGCACCGAGCGCGGGGGGGCCTACAATGAGCAGTTCTTC	CSTERGGAYNEQFF	TRBD2	TRBJ2-1	NA	TRBV29-1
TGTGCCAGCAGCGTGGGTCCTAGCCCCCGCCAAGAGACCCAGTACTTC	CASSVGPSPRQETQYF	NA	TRBJ2-5	NA	TRBV9
TGTGCCAGCAGCCAGGGACTAGCGGTTTACAATGAGCAGTTCTTC	CASSQGLAVYNEQFF	TRBD2	TRBJ2-1	many	TRBV4-3
TGCAGTGCTCGACCGGGACAAGCCTACGAGCAGTACTTC	CSARPGQAYEQYF	NA	TRBJ2-7	NA	TRBV20-1
TGCGCCAGCAGCTCCCTCCCGGGACTTTTCTACGAGCAGTACTTC	CASSSLPGLFYEQYF	NA	TRBJ2-7	NA	TRBV5-1
TGTGCCAGCAGCGATAGCTGGGAGACCCAGTACTTC	CASSDSWETQYF	NA	TRBJ2-5	NA	TRBV2
TGTGCCAGCAGCTTAGAAGCTCTTCGAAATCAGCCCCAGCATTTT	CASSLEALRNQPQHF	NA	TRBJ1-5	NA	TRBV7-2
TGTGCCAGCAGCCTCGGACAGGGAGGCCGCGAGCAGTACTTC	CASSLGQGGREQYF	TRBD1	TRBJ2-7	NA	TRBV6-2/TRBV6-3
TGTGCCAGCAGCAAACCTCTCGGGGGCGCTTGGGCAGATACGCAGTATTTT	CASSKPLGGAWADTQYF	NA	TRBJ2-3	NA	TRBV28
TGTGCCAGCAGCGTAGGGTCAGGAGTCTCCTACGAGCAGTACTTC	CASSVGSGVSYEQYF	NA	TRBJ2-7	few	TRBV9
TGTGCCAGCAGTTTAGACACTCAGCCCCAGCATTTT	CASSLDTQPQHF	NA	TRBJ1-5	NA	TRBV12-3/TRBV12-4
TGTGCCAGCAGCTTCCTTGGGGGTGATTATACGCAGTATTTT	CASSFLGGDYTQYF	NA	TRBJ2-3	few	TRBV5-4
TGTGCCAGCAGCTTCAGGAACAGTAACACCAATGAGCAGTTCTTC	CASSFRNSNTNEQFF	NA	TRBJ2-1	NA	TRBV5-5
TGTGCCAGCTCACCAGCTCTGAATATGACCATATATTTT	CASSPALNMTIYF	NA	TRBJ1-3	NA	TRBV18
TGTGCCAGCAGCCCGAGGGCAGTATCCACAGATACGCAGTATTTT	CASSPRAVSTDTQYF	NA	TRBJ2-3	few	TRBV7-9
TGTGCCAGCAGCCAAGCCCCAGGGTACGACGAGCAGTACTTC	CASSQAPGYDEQYF	NA	TRBJ2-7	NA	TRBV4-2
TGCAGTGCTAGAGTCCTATTGGAGCTGAACACTGAAGCTTTCTTT	CSARVLLELNTEAFF	NA	TRBJ1-1	few	TRBV20-1
TGTGCCAGCCGAAACGCATCCTACGAGCAGTACTTC	CASRNASYEQYF	NA	TRBJ2-7	NA	TRBV7-9
TGTGCCAGCAGTTATACGGGCTTGGGGGCAGAGACCCAGTACTTC	CASSYTGLGAETQYF	NA	TRBJ2-5	NA	TRBV12-3/TRBV12-4
TGTGCCAGCAGTTATGGGCGAAGACTAAACAATGAGCAGTTCTTC	CASSYGRRLNNEQFF	NA	TRBJ2-1	few	TRBV6-5
TGTGCCAGCAGCTTTCTACCACGCACAGATACGCAGTATTTT	CASSFLPRTDTQYF	NA	TRBJ2-3	NA	TRBV7-9
TGCGCCAGCAGTCCCACAGGGTTCCCAGATACGCAGTATTTT	CASSPTGFPDTQYF	NA	TRBJ2-3	few	TRBV5-1
TGTGCCAGCAGCTCCCCCGGGGAGCTGTTTTTT	CASSSPGELFF	NA	TRBJ2-2	many	TRBV12-3/TRBV12-4
TGTGCCAGCAGCTCCTTAGGACAGGGACAAGAGACCCAGTACTTC	CASSSLGQGQETQYF	TRBD1	TRBJ2-5	few	TRBV7-9
TGTGCCAGCAGCTCCCCCTCCCACTCTGGAAACACCATATATTTT	CASSSPSHSGNTIYF	NA	TRBJ1-3	NA	TRBV7-1
TGTGCCAGTACCCAAGGCGTGCTATACACAGATACGCAGTATTTT	CASTQGVLYTDTQYF	NA	TRBJ2-3	few	TRBV19
TGTGCCAGCAGTTACTCCTCTATCGGACAGGTGCGGACTGAAGCTTTCTTT	CASSYSSIGQVRTEAFF	TRBD1	TRBJ1-1	NA	TRBV6-5
TGCAGTGCTCCATCGGGACGGAACTCCTACGAGCAGTACTTC	CSAPSGRNSYEQYF	NA	TRBJ2-7	NA	TRBV20-1
TGTGCCAGCAGCTCCCGACACGCAACTAATGAAAAACTGTTTTTT	CASSSRHATNEKLFF	NA	TRBJ1-4	few	TRBV3-1
TGCGCCAGCAGCCTGGACTACCAGCACAATGAGCAGTTCTTC	CASSLDYQHNEQFF	NA	TRBJ2-1	NA	TRBV4-3
TGCAGTGCTAGAAGGGACCCCGGACAGGGTCAAGAGACCCAGTACTTC	CSARRDPGQGQETQYF	TRBD1	TRBJ2-5	few	TRBV20-1
TGTGCCAGCAGCTCCTACCAGGGGGGAAACACCATATATTTT	CASSSYQGGNTIYF	NA	TRBJ1-3	few	TRBV12-3/TRBV12-4
TGTGCCACCAGTGATGGGACAGCGCTTAATGAAAAACTGTTTTTT	CATSDGTALNEKLFF	TRBD1	TRBJ1-4	NA	TRBV24-1
TGCAGCGCTCGGGGCGCAGGGGGCTCCGAGCAGTACTTC	CSARGAGGSEQYF	TRBD1	TRBJ2-7	NA	TRBV29-1
TGTGCCAGCAGCAACAGGACATACTTC	CASSNRTYF	NA	TRBJ2-7	NA	TRBV21-1
TGTGCCAGCAGCCAAGCAGCGGGGGCGTTCTACGAGCAGTACTTC	CASSQAAGAFYEQYF	TRBD2	TRBJ2-7	many	TRBV4-2